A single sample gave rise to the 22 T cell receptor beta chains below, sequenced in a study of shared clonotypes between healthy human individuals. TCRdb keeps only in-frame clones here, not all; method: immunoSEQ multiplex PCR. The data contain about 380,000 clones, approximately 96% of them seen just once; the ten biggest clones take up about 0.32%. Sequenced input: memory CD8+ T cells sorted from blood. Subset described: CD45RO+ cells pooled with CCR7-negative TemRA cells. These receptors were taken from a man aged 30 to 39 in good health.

CDR3 nucleotides: TGTGCCAGCAACGTTCGGTACAAACAAAGTCGGGCCAACGTCCTGACTTTC. Translation gives CASNVRYKQSRANVLTF. The chain employs TRBV9 and TRBJ2-6; D gene ambiguous. This CDR3 has 17 residues. Germline CDR1 is SGDLS and CDR2 is YYNGEE. The germline V and J ends were trimmed by 6 bases and 5 bases, with 21 bases remaining between them.

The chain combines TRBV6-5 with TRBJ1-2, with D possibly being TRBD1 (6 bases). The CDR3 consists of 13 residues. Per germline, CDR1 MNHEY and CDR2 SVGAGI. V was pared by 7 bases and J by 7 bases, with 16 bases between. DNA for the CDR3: TGTGCCAGCAACCGAGGGGGATCCTCTGGCTACACCTTC. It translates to CASNRGGSSGYTF.

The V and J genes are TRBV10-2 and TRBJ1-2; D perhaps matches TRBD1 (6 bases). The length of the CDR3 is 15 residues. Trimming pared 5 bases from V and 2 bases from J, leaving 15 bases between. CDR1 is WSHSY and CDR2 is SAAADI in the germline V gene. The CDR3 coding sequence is TGCGCCAGCAGTCGGCACGGAACAGGGAACTATGGCTACACCTTC. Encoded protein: CASSRHGTGNYGYTF.

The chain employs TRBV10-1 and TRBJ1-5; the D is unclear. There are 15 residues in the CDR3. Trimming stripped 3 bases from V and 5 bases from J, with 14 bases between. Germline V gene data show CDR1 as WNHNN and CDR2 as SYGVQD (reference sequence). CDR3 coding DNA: TGCGCCAGCAGTGATTCTGGGGAGACCGATCAGCCCCAGCATTTT. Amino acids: CASSDSGETDQPQHF.

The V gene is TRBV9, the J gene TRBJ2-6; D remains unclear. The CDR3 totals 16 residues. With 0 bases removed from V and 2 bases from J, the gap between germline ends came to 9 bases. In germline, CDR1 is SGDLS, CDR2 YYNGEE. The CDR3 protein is CASSVGADPGANVLTF. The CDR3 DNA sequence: TGTGCCAGCAGCGTAGGAGCAGACCCTGGGGCCAACGTCCTGACTTTC.

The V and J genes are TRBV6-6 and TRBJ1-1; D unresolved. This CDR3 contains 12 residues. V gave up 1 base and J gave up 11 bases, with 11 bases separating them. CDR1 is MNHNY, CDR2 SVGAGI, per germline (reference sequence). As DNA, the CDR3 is TGTGCCAGCAGTTACTACCCCCTCGGGGCTTTCTTT. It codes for CASSYYPLGAFF.

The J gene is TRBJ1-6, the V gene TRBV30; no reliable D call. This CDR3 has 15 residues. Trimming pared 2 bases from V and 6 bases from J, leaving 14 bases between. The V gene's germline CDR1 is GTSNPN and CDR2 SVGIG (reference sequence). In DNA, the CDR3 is TGTGCCTGGAGTAGGAGCTCCCTTGGTAATTCACCCCTCCACTTT. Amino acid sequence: CAWSRSSLGNSPLHF.

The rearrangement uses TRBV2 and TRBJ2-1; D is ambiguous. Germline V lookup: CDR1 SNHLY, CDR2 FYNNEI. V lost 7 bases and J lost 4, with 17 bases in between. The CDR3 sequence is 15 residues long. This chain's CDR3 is CASTTGSFQYNEQFF. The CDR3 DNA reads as TGTGCCAGCACCACCGGGTCCTTCCAATACAATGAGCAGTTCTTC.

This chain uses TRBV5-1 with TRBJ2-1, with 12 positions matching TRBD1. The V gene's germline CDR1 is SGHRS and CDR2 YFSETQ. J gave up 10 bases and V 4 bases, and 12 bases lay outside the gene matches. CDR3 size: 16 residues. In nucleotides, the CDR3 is TGCGCCAGCAGCCCATCCGGGACAGGGGGCTACAGGGAGCAGTTCTTC. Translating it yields CASSPSGTGGYREQFF.

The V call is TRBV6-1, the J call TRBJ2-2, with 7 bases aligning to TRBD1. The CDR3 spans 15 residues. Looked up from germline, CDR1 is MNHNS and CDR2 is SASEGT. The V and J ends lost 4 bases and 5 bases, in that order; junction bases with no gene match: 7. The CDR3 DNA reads TGTGCCAGCAGTGTCGGGACAGTCTATACCGGGGAGCTGTTTTTT. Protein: CASSVGTVYTGELFF.

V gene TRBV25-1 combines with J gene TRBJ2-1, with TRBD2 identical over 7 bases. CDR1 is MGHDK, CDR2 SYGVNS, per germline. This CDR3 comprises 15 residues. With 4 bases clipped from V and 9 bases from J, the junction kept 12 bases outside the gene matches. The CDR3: CASSGGLPREGEQFF. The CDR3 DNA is TGTGCCAGCAGTGGGGGACTGCCTAGGGAGGGTGAGCAGTTCTTC.

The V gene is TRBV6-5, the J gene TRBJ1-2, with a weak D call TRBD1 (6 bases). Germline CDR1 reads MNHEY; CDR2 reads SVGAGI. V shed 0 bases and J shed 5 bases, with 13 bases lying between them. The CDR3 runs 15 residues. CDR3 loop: CASSYSGQLRYGYTF. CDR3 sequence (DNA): TGTGCCAGCAGTTACTCCGGACAGTTGAGATATGGCTACACCTTC.

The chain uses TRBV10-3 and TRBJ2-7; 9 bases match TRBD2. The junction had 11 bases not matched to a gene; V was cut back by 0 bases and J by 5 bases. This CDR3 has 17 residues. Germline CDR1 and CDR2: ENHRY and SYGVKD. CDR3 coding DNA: TGTGCCATCAGTGAGTCGGGTACTAGCGGGCCTAGAGACGAGCAGTACTTC. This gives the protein CAISESGTSGPRDEQYF.

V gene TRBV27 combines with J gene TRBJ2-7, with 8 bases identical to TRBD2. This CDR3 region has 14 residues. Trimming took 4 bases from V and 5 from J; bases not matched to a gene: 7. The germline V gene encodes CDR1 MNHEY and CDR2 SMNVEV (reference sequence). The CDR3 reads CASSSLPGRDEQYF. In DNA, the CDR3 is TGTGCCAGCAGTTCCCTCCCCGGGAGGGACGAGCAGTACTTC.

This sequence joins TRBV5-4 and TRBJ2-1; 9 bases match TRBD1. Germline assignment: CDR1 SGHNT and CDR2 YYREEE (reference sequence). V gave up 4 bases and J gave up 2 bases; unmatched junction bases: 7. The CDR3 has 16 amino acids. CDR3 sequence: CASSPPGTGTYNEQFF. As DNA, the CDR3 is TGTGCCAGCAGCCCCCCCGGGACAGGGACCTACAATGAGCAGTTCTTC.

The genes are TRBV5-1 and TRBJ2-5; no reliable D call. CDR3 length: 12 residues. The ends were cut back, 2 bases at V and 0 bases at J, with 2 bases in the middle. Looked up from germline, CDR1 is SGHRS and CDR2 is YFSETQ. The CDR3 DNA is TGCGCCAGCAGCTTTAACCAAGAGACCCAGTACTTC. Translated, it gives CASSFNQETQYF. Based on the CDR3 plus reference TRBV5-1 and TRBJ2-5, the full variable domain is KAGVTQTPRYLIKTRGQQVTLSCSPISGHRSVSWYQQTPGQGLQFLFEYFSETQRNKGNFPGRFSGRQFSNSRSEMNVSTLELGDSALYLCASSFNQETQYFGPGTRLLVL.

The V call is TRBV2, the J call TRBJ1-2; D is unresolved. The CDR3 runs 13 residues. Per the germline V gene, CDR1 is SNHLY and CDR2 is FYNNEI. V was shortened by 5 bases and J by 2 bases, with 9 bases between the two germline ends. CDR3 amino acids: CASSFLDNYGYTF. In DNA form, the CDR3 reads TGTGCCAGCAGTTTTCTCGACAACTATGGCTACACCTTC.

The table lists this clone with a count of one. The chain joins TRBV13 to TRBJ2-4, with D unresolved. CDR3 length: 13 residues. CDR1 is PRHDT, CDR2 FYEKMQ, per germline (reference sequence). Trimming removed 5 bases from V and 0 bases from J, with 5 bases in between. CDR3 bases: TGTGCCAGCAGCGTCCTAGCCAAAAACATTCAGTACTTC. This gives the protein CASSVLAKNIQYF.

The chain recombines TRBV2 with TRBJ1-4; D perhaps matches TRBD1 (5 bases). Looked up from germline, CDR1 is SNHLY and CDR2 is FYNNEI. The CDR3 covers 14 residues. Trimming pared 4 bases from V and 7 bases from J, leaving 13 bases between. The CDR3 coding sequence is TGTGCCAGCAGTGTCCGGGACGGAACTGAAAAACTGTTTTTT. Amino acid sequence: CASSVRDGTEKLFF.

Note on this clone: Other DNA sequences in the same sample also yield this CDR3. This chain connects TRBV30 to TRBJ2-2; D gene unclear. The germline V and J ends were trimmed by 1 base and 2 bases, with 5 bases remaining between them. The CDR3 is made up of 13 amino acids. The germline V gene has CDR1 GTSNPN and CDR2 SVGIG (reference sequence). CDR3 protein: CAWSGANTGELFF. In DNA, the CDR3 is TGTGCCTGGAGTGGTGCCAACACCGGGGAGCTGTTTTTT. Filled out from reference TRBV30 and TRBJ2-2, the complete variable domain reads SQTIHQWPATLVQPVGSPLSLECTVEGTSNPNLYWYRQAAGRGLQLLFYSVGIGQISSEVPQNLSASRPQDRQFILSSKKLLLSDSGFYLCAWSGANTGELFFGEGSRLTVL.

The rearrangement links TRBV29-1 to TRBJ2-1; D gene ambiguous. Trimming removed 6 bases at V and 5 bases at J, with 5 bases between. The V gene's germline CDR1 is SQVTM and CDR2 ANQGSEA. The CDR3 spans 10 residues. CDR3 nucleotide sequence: TGCAGCGTCTCTAACAATGAGCAGTTCTTC. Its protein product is CSVSNNEQFF.

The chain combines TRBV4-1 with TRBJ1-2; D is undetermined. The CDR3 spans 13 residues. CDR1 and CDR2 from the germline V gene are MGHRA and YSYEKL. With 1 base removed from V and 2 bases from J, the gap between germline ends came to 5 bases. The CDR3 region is CASSQANNYGYTF. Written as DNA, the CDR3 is TGCGCCAGCAGCCAAGCTAACAACTATGGCTACACCTTC.